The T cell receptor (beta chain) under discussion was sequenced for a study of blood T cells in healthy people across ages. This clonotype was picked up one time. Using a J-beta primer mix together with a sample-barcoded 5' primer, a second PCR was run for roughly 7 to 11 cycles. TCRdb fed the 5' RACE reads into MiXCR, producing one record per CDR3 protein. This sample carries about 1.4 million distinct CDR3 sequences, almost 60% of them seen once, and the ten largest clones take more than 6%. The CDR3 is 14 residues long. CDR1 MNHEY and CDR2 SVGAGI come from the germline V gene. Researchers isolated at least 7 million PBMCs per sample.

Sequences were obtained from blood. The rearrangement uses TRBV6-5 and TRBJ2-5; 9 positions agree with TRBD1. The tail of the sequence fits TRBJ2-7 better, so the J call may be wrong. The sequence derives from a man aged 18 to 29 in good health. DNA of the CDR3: TGTGCCAGCAGTGTGACAGGGGGTTTCGACGAGCAGTACTTC. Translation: CASSVTGGFDEQYF.